The TCR beta chain described here comes from a study of beta chain features in type 1 diabetes. The sample holds a few counts of this clone. Expressed TCRB transcripts were sequenced because the entire RNA isolate underwent reverse transcription. Clones were read by immunoSEQ multiplex PCR, and TCRdb kept only the in-frame ones, dropping some. Altogether about 240,000 clones are present, about 30% being singletons, with the ten largest covering 4%. The germline V gene encodes CDR1 SGHAT and CDR2 FQNNGV. V lost 1 base and J lost 2, with 15 bases in between. The CDR3 contains 16 residues. This sequence originates from a man in his thirties or forties in good health. The rearrangement joins TRBV11-2 to TRBJ2-7; D uncertain. Sequenced: central memory CD4+ T cells from blood. The chain's CDR3 is CASSLVVGRTTYEQYF. Here the CDR3 DNA reads TGTGCCAGCAGCTTAGTGGTTGGCAGGACGACCTACGAGCAGTACTTC.